The rows below give T cell receptor beta chains drawn from one sample of a study of cytotoxic CD8 clonotypes in ibrutinib-treated CLL. Produced via immunoSEQ multiplex PCR; TCRdb's table is partial and in-frame only. The table includes tens of thousands of clones, about half detected once. The input for sequencing was PBMCs, taken before ibrutinib treatment. Receptors were obtained from a human donor with chronic lymphocytic leukemia. CDR3s include the opening cysteine and the closing phenylalanine or tryptophan. A D gene is named only where the DNA matches it firmly. The size of a clone is reported for some rows only, either as once, few or many, or as a class for expanded clones.

TRBV6-1	few	TRBJ1-5	-	CATWNRDTGRPQHF	TGTGCCACCTGGAACCGGGACACGGGTCGGCCCCAGCATTTT
TRBV10-3	few	TRBJ2-4	TRBD1	CASRSGQGSKNIQYF	TGTGCCTCTAGATCGGGACAGGGATCCAAAAACATTCAGTACTTC
TRBV11-2	few	TRBJ1-2	-	CASSLRGGSGYTF	TGTGCCAGCAGCTTAAGAGGTGGTAGTGGCTACACCTTC
TRBV5-4	-	TRBJ2-7	-	CASSSGRSSYEQYF	TGTGCCAGCAGCTCGGGACGGAGCTCCTACGAGCAGTACTTC
TRBV4-1	-	TRBJ2-1	TRBD2	CASSQVTGGPGNEQFF	TGCGCCAGCAGCCAAGTGACGGGGGGGCCGGGCAATGAGCAGTTCTTC
TRBV5-6	-	TRBJ2-7	TRBD1	CASSSGTGLYEQYF	TGTGCCAGCAGCTCCGGGACAGGGCTCTACGAGCAGTACTTC
TRBV7-2	-	TRBJ1-1	-	CASSFWGQFGTEAFF	TGTGCCAGCAGCTTTTGGGGGCAGTTTGGCACTGAAGCTTTCTTT
TRBV28	once	TRBJ2-7	-	CASSLSDYSSYEQYF	TGTGCCAGCAGTTTAAGCGACTATAGCTCCTACGAGCAGTACTTC
TRBV11-1	-	TRBJ2-2	TRBD2	CASSRGLTSGNTGELFF	TGTGCCAGCAGCCGTGGCCTGACTAGCGGGAACACCGGGGAGCTGTTTTTT
TRBV5-4	-	TRBJ2-7	-	CASSPGPRSLIDEQYF	TGTGCCAGCAGCCCCGGACCGCGCAGCCTTATTGACGAGCAGTACTTC
TRBV7-9	few	TRBJ1-1	-	CASSFSGTEAFF	TGTGCCAGCAGCTTCTCTGGGACTGAAGCTTTCTTT
TRBV11-2	few	TRBJ1-5	-	CASSHDSVQPQHF	TGTGCCAGCAGCCACGATAGTGTTCAGCCCCAGCATTTT
TRBV11-2	-	TRBJ1-5	-	CASSLEGGGMSQPQHF	TGTGCCAGCAGCTTAGAGGGGGGGGGCATGAGTCAGCCCCAGCATTTT
TRBV6-1	-	TRBJ2-3	TRBD1	CASRTGGELDTQYF	TGTGCCAGCAGGACAGGGGGGGAATTGGATACGCAGTATTTT
TRBV9	few	TRBJ1-2	-	CASSPRHVLGGYTF	TGTGCCAGCAGCCCCCGACACGTCTTGGGGGGCTACACCTTC
TRBV6-5	-	TRBJ1-5	-	CASSYRWGNQPQHF	TGTGCCAGCAGTTATAGGTGGGGGAATCAGCCCCAGCATTTT
TRBV11-2	medium-sized	TRBJ2-7	TRBD2	CASSPGRGSREQYF	TGTGCCAGCAGCCCCGGGAGGGGGTCTCGCGAGCAGTACTTC
TRBV7-2	-	TRBJ2-7	-	CASSLVGGGSYEQYF	TGTGCCAGCAGCTTAGTAGGAGGAGGCTCCTACGAGCAGTACTTC
TRBV18	few	TRBJ2-7	-	CASPAQGRSYEQYF	TGTGCCAGCCCCGCCCAGGGTCGCTCCTACGAGCAGTACTTC
TRBV9	-	TRBJ2-7	TRBD2	CASSVVPSGGPPGEQYF	TGTGCCAGCAGCGTAGTCCCCAGCGGGGGCCCGCCAGGCGAGCAGTACTTC
TRBV15	-	TRBJ1-2	-	CATSRALGGYTF	TGTGCCACCAGTCGGGCGCTGGGGGGCTACACCTTC
TRBV11-2	once	TRBJ1-1	-	CASSLVVRDPPEAFF	TGTGCCAGCAGCTTAGTAGTCCGGGACCCCCCTGAAGCTTTCTTT
TRBV19	once	TRBJ1-6	-	CASSTPIPGYNSPLHF	TGTGCCAGTAGTACCCCCATCCCGGGGTATAATTCACCCCTCCACTTT
TRBV10-3	-	TRBJ1-6	TRBD1	CATRDGQGQQSPLHF	TGTGCCACCAGGGACGGACAGGGGCAGCAATCACCCCTCCACTTT
TRBV9	-	TRBJ2-2	TRBD2	CASSVATSATSGELFF	TGTGCCAGCAGCGTAGCAACTAGCGCGACGAGCGGGGAGCTGTTTTTT
TRBV29-1	-	TRBJ1-2	-	CSTRDTNYGYTF	TGCAGCACCCGAGACACCAACTATGGCTACACCTTC
TRBV14	-	TRBJ1-6	TRBD1	CASSQEDRTSPLHF	TGTGCCAGCAGCCAAGAGGACAGGACTTCACCCCTCCACTTT
TRBV30	-	TRBJ1-2	-	CAWSRRHSGYGYTF	TGTGCCTGGAGCAGGCGGCACTCCGGCTATGGCTACACCTTC
TRBV6-5	-	TRBJ1-5	-	CASSSRRNQPQHF	TGTGCCAGCAGTTCCCGTCGGAATCAGCCCCAGCATTTT
TRBV7-8	few	TRBJ1-4	TRBD1	CASSLWQGEEEKLFF	TGTGCCAGCAGCTTATGGCAGGGGGAGGAGGAAAAACTGTTTTTT
TRBV2	once	TRBJ2-1	TRBD2	CASSEVPASGGSSYNEQFF	TGTGCCAGCAGTGAGGTCCCGGCCTCGGGGGGGAGCTCCTACAATGAGCAGTTCTTC
TRBV7-9	few	TRBJ2-3	TRBD1	CASSLGATGGNTQYF	TGTGCCAGCAGCTTGGGGGCGACAGGGGGAAATACGCAGTATTTT
TRBV25-1	-	TRBJ2-7	TRBD1	CASSEPSDRPTFTYEQYF	TGTGCCAGCAGTGAACCCTCGGACAGGCCGACTTTTACCTACGAGCAGTACTTC
TRBV19	-	TRBJ2-6	-	CASSMNRPTGANVLTF	TGTGCCAGTAGTATGAACCGACCAACCGGGGCCAACGTCCTGACTTTC
TRBV29-1	-	TRBJ2-3	-	CSVVEGATDTQYF	TGCAGCGTTGTCGAAGGGGCCACAGATACGCAGTATTTT
TRBV28	-	TRBJ2-7	TRBD2	CASRSGGAFYEQYF	TGTGCCAGCAGGAGCGGGGGGGCCTTCTACGAGCAGTACTTC
TRBV28	-	TRBJ2-1	TRBD2	CASGLAGEEQFF	TGTGCCAGCGGATTAGCGGGGGAGGAGCAGTTCTTC
TRBV6-5	-	TRBJ2-4	TRBD2	CASSTGTSSNIQYF	TGTGCCAGCAGTACCGGGACTAGCTCCAACATTCAGTACTTC
TRBV2	few	TRBJ2-2	-	CASRSRGRVNTGELFF	TGTGCCAGCAGATCGCGAGGGCGCGTAAACACCGGGGAGCTGTTTTTT